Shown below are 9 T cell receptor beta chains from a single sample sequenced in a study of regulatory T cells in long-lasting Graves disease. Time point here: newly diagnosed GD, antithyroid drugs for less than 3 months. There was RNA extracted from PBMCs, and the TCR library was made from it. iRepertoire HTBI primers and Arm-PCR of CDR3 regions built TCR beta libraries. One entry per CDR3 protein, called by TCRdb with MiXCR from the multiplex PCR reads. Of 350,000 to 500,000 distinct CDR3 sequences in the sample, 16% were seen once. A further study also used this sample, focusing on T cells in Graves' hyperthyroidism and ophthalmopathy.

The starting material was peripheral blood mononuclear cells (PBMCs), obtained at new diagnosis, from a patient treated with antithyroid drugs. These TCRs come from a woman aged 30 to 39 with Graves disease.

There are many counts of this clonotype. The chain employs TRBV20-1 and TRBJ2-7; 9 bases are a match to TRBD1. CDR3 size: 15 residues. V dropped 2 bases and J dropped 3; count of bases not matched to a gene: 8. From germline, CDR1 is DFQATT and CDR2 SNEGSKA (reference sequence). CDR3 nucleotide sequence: TGCAGTGCTAGACCCGGGACAGGGTTGAACTACGAGCAGTACTTC. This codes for CSARPGTGLNYEQYF.

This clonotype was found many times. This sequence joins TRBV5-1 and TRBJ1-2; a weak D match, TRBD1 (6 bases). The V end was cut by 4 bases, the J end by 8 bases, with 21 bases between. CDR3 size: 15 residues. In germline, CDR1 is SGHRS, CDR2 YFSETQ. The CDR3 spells CASSPVGQGRNGYTF. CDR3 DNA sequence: TGCGCCAGCAGCCCGGTGGGGCAGGGGAGGAACGGCTACACCTTC.

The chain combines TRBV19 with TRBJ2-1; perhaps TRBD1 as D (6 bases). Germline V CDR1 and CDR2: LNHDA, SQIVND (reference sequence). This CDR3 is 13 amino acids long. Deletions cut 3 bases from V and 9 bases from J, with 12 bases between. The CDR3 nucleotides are TGTGCCAGTAGTATGGTGGGGGCGGCTGAGCAGTTCTTC. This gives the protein CASSMVGAAEQFF.

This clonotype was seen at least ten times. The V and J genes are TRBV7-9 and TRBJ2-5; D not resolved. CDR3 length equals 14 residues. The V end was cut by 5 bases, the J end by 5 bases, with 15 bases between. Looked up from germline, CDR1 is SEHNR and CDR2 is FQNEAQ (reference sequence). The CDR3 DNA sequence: TGTGCCAGCAGCGAGGCGTGGTTATGGGAGACCCAGTACTTC. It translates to CASSEAWLWETQYF. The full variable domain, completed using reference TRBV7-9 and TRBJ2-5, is DTGVSQNPRHKITKRGQNVTFRCDPISEHNRLYWYRQTLGQGPEFLTYFQNEAQLEKSRLLSDRFSAERPKGSFSTLEIQRTEQGDSAMYLCASSEAWLWETQYFGPGTRLLVL.

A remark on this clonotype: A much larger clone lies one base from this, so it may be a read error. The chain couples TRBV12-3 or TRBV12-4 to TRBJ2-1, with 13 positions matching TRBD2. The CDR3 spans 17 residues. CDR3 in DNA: TGTGCCAGCAGCCAGACTAGCGGGAGGAGGTATAACAAAGAGCAGTTCTTC. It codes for CASSQTSGRRYNKEQFF.

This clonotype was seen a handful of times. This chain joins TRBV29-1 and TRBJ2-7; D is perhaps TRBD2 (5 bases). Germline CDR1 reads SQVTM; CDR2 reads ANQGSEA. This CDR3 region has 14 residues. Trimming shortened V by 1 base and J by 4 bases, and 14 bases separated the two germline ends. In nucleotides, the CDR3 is TGCAGCGTTGAAGGAACGGCTCCGGGGTACGAGCAGTACTTC. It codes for CSVEGTAPGYEQYF.

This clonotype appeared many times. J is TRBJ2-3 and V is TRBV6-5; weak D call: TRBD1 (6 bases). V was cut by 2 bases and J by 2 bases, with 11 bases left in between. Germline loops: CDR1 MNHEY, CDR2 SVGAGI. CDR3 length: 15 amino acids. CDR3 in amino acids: CASSYLDSFTDTQYF. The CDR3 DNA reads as TGTGCCAGCAGTTACCTGGACAGCTTCACAGATACGCAGTATTTT.

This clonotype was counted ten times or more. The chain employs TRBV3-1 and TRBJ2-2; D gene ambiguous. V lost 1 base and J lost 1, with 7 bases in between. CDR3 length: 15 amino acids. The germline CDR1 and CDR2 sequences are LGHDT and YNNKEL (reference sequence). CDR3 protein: CASSQGFVNTGELFF. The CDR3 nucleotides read TGTGCCAGCAGCCAAGGGTTCGTGAACACCGGGGAGCTGTTTTTT.

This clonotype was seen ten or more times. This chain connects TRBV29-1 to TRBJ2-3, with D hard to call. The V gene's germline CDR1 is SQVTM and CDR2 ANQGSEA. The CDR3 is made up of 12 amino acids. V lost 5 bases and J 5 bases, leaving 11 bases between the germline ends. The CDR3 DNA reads TGCAGCGTTCAGATTGGTGTAGATACGCAGTATTTT. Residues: CSVQIGVDTQYF.